This TCR beta chain was recorded in a study of T cells in Graves' hyperthyroidism and ophthalmopathy. V was shortened by 7 bases and J by 6 bases, with 10 bases between the two germline ends. CDR1 SNHLY and CDR2 FYNNEI come from the germline V gene. This CDR3 has 11 residues. Amplified TCR beta CDR3 regions came from RNA transcripts. The HTBI primer set drove a first-round RT-PCR of the TCR CDR3. One entry per CDR3 protein, called by TCRdb with MiXCR from the multiplex PCR reads. The table has 450,000 to 500,000 distinct CDR3 sequences, roughly 23% seen once. This clonotype showed up many times. Sequenced: blood. V usage is TRBV2 and J usage is TRBJ2-7, with D possibly matching TRBD2 (6 bases). The sequence came from a woman in her seventies with Graves' ophthalmopathy. This chain's CDR3 is CASTPGVEQYF. CDR3 coding DNA: TGTGCCAGCACCCCGGGGGTCGAGCAGTACTTC.